This T cell receptor (beta chain) was found in a study of response to subunit inactivated influenza vaccine. TCRdb independently ran MiXCR on the RT-PCR reads; one entry per CDR3 protein. The sample holds more than 400,000 distinct CDR3 sequences; about a tenth are singletons and the top ten take about 12%. With respect to this clonotype: As yet, its antigen is unknown.

Study-wide results and caveats: Authors suggested that a seasonal influenza vaccination recruits few new T cells each time.

V lost 6 bases, J lost 2 bases, and 10 bases lay in between. Germline lookup yields CDR1 KGHSH and CDR2 LQKENI. The CDR3 spans 13 residues. This chain joins TRBV18 and TRBJ1-1, with D unclear. This TCR came from a man aged 45-65 years who received an inactivated influenza vaccine. Sequences were derived from PBMCs from blood, sampled roughly 48 days after vaccination. The CDR3 bases are TGTGCCAGCTCGCGAATTGGAAACACTGAAGCTTTCTTT. Amino acids: CASSRIGNTEAFF.